This passage covers 29 T cell receptor beta chains from one sample sequenced in a study of shared clonotypes between healthy human individuals. The repertoire was sequenced with immunoSEQ multiplex PCR; TCRdb's copy has only in-frame clones and lacks some. The sample yields some 1,100,000 clones, 70% to 80% seen once. Specimen: memory CD4+ T cells from PBMCs. Subset noted: CD45RA-negative fraction. These TCRs come from a man aged 18 to 30 in good health. Some clones in this sample may be carry-over from other donors' samples.

This chain uses TRBV5-6 with TRBJ1-3, with no clear D. Trimming removed 1 base from V and 7 bases from J, with 15 bases in between. The CDR3 has 15 amino acids. From germline, CDR1 is SGHDT and CDR2 YYEEEE. Here the CDR3 reads CASSLLDARLNTIYF. The CDR3, as DNA: TGTGCCAGCAGCTTGTTAGACGCGAGACTTAACACCATATATTTT. Using reference TRBV5-6 and TRBJ1-3 for the parts outside the CDR3, the full variable domain is DAGVTQSPTHLIKTRGQQVTLRCSPKSGHDTVSWYQQALGQGPQFIFQYYEEEERQRGNFPDRFSGHQFPNYSSELNVNALLLGDSALYLCASSLLDARLNTIYFGEGSWLTVV.

Only one count was recorded for this clone. The rearrangement uses TRBV2 and TRBJ1-1, with no clear D. V was trimmed by 7 bases and J by 7 bases, leaving 10 bases between them. This CDR3 contains 11 residues. CDR1 is SNHLY and CDR2 is FYNNEI in the germline V gene. The CDR3 is CASISTFEAFF. The CDR3 DNA follows: TGTGCCAGCATTTCTACCTTTGAAGCTTTCTTT.

The rearrangement uses TRBV30 and TRBJ1-6; 9 bases match TRBD1. V lost 2 bases to trimming and J lost 6 bases; unmatched junction nucleotides: 5. The CDR3 extends over 15 amino acids. From germline, CDR1 is GTSNPN and CDR2 SVGIG (reference sequence). CDR3 coding DNA: TGTGCCTGGAGTCCCGTGGACAGGGGTAATTCACCCCTCCACTTT. It encodes CAWSPVDRGNSPLHF.

CDR3 sequence (DNA): TGTGCCAGCAGTGATCCGCTAGGGACTAGCGGGAAAAATGAGCAGTTCTTC. Its translation: CASSDPLGTSGKNEQFF. V usage is TRBV6-1 and J usage is TRBJ2-1; 13 bases are a match to TRBD2. Germline V gives CDR1 MNHNS, CDR2 SASEGT. J gave up 7 bases and V 3 bases, and 9 bases lay outside the gene matches. This CDR3 has 17 residues.

This clone was counted a single time. The chain is built from TRBV11-3 and TRBJ2-3; D possibly corresponds to TRBD2 (5 bases). The V and J ends lost 5 bases and 2 bases respectively, with 8 bases between them. CDR1 is SGHNT and CDR2 is YENEEA in the germline V gene. CDR3 length: 13 residues. The CDR3 region is CASSSGDTDTQYF. The CDR3 DNA follows: TGTGCCAGCAGCAGCGGTGACACAGATACGCAGTATTTT.

This clone was observed a handful of times. This chain joins TRBV10-2 and TRBJ2-7; 9 nucleotides align to TRBD1. V shed 10 bases, J shed 4 bases, and the junction held 8 bases outside the gene matches. The germline V gene has CDR1 WSHSY and CDR2 SAAADI. This CDR3 has 13 amino acids. The CDR3 reads CANSPGQGYEQYF. The CDR3 DNA follows: TGCGCCAACTCACCGGGACAGGGTTACGAGCAGTACTTC.

A note on this clone: This may come from a read error, since a much larger clone is one base off. Other DNA sequences in the sample encode the same CDR3. The CDR3 nucleotides read TGTGCCAGCAGTTTAGGTGGTCAGCCCCAGCATTTT. Its protein is CASSLGGQPQHF. J is TRBJ1-5 and V is TRBV28; no definite D call. Trimming stripped 2 bases from V and 6 bases from J, with 5 bases between. Germline assignment: CDR1 MDHEN and CDR2 SYDVKM. The length of the CDR3 is 12 residues.

The chain employs TRBV7-2 and TRBJ2-7; tentatively, D is TRBD2 (5 bases). In germline, CDR1 is SGHTA, CDR2 FQGNSA. Trimming pared 5 bases from V and 2 bases from J, leaving 19 bases between. The CDR3 loop spans 16 amino acids. The CDR3 nucleotides read TGTGCCAGCAGCCTATCCTCCGGGGTGAGGGCCTACGAGCAGTACTTC. Encoded protein: CASSLSSGVRAYEQYF.

The gene calls are TRBV6-1 and TRBJ1-2; 10 nucleotides align to TRBD1. Germline V gives CDR1 MNHNS, CDR2 SASEGT. The length of the CDR3 is 15 residues. J gave up 8 bases and V 1 base, and 7 bases lay outside the gene matches. CDR3: CASSEVGTGVRGYTF. The DNA of the CDR3 is TGTGCCAGCAGTGAAGTTGGGACAGGGGTCCGGGGCTACACCTTC.

This chain uses TRBV28 with TRBJ2-4, with TRBD1 matching 11 bases. The germline V gene encodes CDR1 MDHEN and CDR2 SYDVKM. The junction had 16 bases not matched to a gene; V was cut back by 7 bases and J by 14 bases. The CDR3 extends over 15 amino acids. The CDR3 region has the DNA TGTGCCAGCACCCCCGCCGGGAGGACAGGGGGCTACGAGTACTTC. Amino acid sequence: CASTPAGRTGGYEYF.

This clone has only one observation. The chain is built from TRBV6-1 and TRBJ2-5, with D possibly TRBD2 on 6 matching bases. The CDR3 spans 13 residues. Germline values: CDR1 MNHNS, CDR2 SASEGT. The V end was cut by 8 bases, the J end by 4 bases, with 14 bases between. CDR3 in amino acids: CASVMGGRETQYF. CDR3 DNA: TGTGCCAGCGTAATGGGGGGTCGAGAGACCCAGTACTTC.

This clone was recorded once. The sample holds other DNA sequences that translate to the same CDR3. The genes are TRBV19 and TRBJ2-1, with D perhaps given as TRBD1 or TRBD2 (5 bases each). The CDR3 is made up of 15 amino acids. Between the trimmed V and J ends, which lost 5 bases and 0 bases, there was a span of 11 bases. The germline V gene has CDR1 LNHDA and CDR2 SQIVND (reference sequence). The CDR3: CASSLGVPSYNEQFF. CDR3 nucleotide sequence: TGTGCCAGTAGTTTGGGGGTCCCCTCCTACAATGAGCAGTTCTTC.

This clone was detected only a few times. Other DNA sequences in this sample translate to the same CDR3. V usage is TRBV5-1 and J usage is TRBJ2-1; the D is unclear. The CDR3 consists of 14 residues. V gave up 0 bases and J gave up 3 bases, with 7 bases separating them. From germline, CDR1 is SGHRS and CDR2 YFSETQ. The DNA for the CDR3 is TGCGCCAGCAGCTTGGAAGGCAGCTACAATGAGCAGTTCTTC. Its translation: CASSLEGSYNEQFF.

This chain connects TRBV5-4 to TRBJ2-5; no clear D. CDR1 and CDR2 from the germline V gene are SGHNT and YYREEE (reference sequence). The CDR3 is 11 amino acids. Trimming stripped 0 bases from V and 7 bases from J, with 4 bases between. DNA for the CDR3: TGTGCCAGCAGCTTGGAGGGGACCCAGTACTTC. Amino acids: CASSLEGTQYF.

The V gene is TRBV5-1, the J gene TRBJ2-5, with D perhaps matching TRBD1 (6 bases). The CDR3 covers 13 residues. Trimming pared 4 bases from V and 5 bases from J, leaving 12 bases between. Germline V gene sequence: CDR1 SGHRS, CDR2 YFSETQ. CDR3 in amino acids: CASSITGLETQYF. In DNA form, the CDR3 reads TGCGCCAGCAGCATTACAGGGTTGGAGACCCAGTACTTC.

The gene calls are TRBV7-6 and TRBJ2-7; 11 nucleotides agree with TRBD1. CDR1 and CDR2 (germline): SGHVS, FNYEAQ. Trimming took 1 base from V and 3 from J; bases not matched to a gene: 8. The CDR3 extends over 17 amino acids. CDR3 sequence: CASSLVAGQGEFYEQYF. The CDR3 DNA sequence: TGTGCCAGCAGCTTAGTTGCGGGACAGGGGGAGTTCTACGAGCAGTACTTC.

This clone was counted at least ten times. The V call is TRBV4-3, the J call TRBJ1-1, with D perhaps matching TRBD1 (5 bases). The CDR3 totals 13 residues. The germline V gene encodes CDR1 LGHNA and CDR2 YSLEER. V lost 4 bases, J lost 5 bases, and 11 bases lay in between. Here the CDR3 reads CASSRQRGTEAFF. The CDR3 bases are TGCGCCAGCAGCCGGCAAAGGGGAACTGAAGCTTTCTTT.

This clone was found a few times. V gene TRBV18 combines with J gene TRBJ2-3, with D possibly matching TRBD1 (5 bases). This CDR3 spans 15 amino acids. Germline V gene sequence: CDR1 KGHSH, CDR2 LQKENI. Deletions cut 4 bases from V and 5 bases from J, with 16 bases between. The CDR3 DNA sequence: TGTGCCAGCTCACTATCGACAGCTATGCTAGATACGCAGTATTTT. Encoded protein: CASSLSTAMLDTQYF. Full variable domain (rest looked up from reference TRBV18 and TRBJ2-3): NAGVMQNPRHLVRRRGQEARLRCSPMKGHSHVYWYRQLPEEGLKFMVYLQKENIIDESGMPKERFSAEFPKEGPSILRIQQVVRGDSAAYFCASSLSTAMLDTQYFGPGTRLTVL.

This chain links TRBV5-6 with TRBJ2-1; a weak D match, TRBD2 (6 bases). V lost 3 bases and J lost 2, with 9 bases in between. This CDR3 is built from 14 residues. Germline V CDR1 and CDR2: SGHDT, YYEEEE. CDR3 bases: TGTGCCAGCAGCTCCACGGGGGCCTACAATGAGCAGTTCTTC. Its translation is CASSSTGAYNEQFF.

CDR3 sequence reads: CASSVVVGVYEQYF. The DNA of the CDR3 is TGTGCCAGCAGCGTAGTGGTAGGGGTTTACGAGCAGTACTTC. The V and J genes are TRBV9 and TRBJ2-7, with D possibly matching TRBD1 (5 bases). The germline V gene has CDR1 SGDLS and CDR2 YYNGEE. Trimming stripped 0 bases from V and 4 bases from J, with 11 bases between. CDR3 length equals 14 residues.

As regards this clone: Other nucleotide sequences in the sample specify the same CDR3. The rearrangement joins TRBV20-1 to TRBJ2-1; unclear D gene. Germline lookup yields CDR1 DFQATT and CDR2 SNEGSKA (reference sequence). Between the trimmed V and J ends, which lost 1 base and 6 bases, there was a span of 1 base. The length of the CDR3 is 10 residues. In nucleotides, the CDR3 is TGCAGTGCTAGAGCCAATGAGCAGTTCTTC. It encodes CSARANEQFF.

V gene TRBV11-3 combines with J gene TRBJ1-1, with D perhaps TRBD1 (5 bases). V lost 1 base to trimming and J lost 5 bases, with 11 bases between them. The CDR3 has 14 amino acids. CDR1 and CDR2 from the germline V gene are SGHNT and YENEEA. DNA for the CDR3: TGTGCCAGCAGCTTAGGGGGCATGGGGACTGAAGCTTTCTTT. Its translation is CASSLGGMGTEAFF.

This chain links TRBV18 with TRBJ2-1, with TRBD2 matching 12 bases. This CDR3 region has 18 residues. V shed 0 bases, J shed 5 bases, and the junction held 8 bases outside the gene matches. CDR1 is KGHSH, CDR2 LQKENI, per germline. CDR3 nucleotide sequence: TGTGCCAGCTCACCACCGGGAAGACTAGCGGGAGCCAACAATGAGCAGTTCTTC. Translated: CASSPPGRLAGANNEQFF.

The chain links TRBV7-2 to TRBJ2-5, with 11 bases lining up with TRBD2. This CDR3 comprises 16 residues. Germline V gene data show CDR1 as SGHTA and CDR2 as FQGNSA. The ends lost 3 bases at V and 7 bases at J; junction bases unmatched: 10. CDR3 in DNA: TGTGCCAGCAGCTTGGGAGCTAGCGGGAGGCAAATGACCCAGTACTTC. Protein: CASSLGASGRQMTQYF.

The chain carries TRBV18 and TRBJ1-1; D is unresolved. Per the germline V gene, CDR1 is KGHSH and CDR2 is LQKENI. Deletions cut 1 base from V and 2 bases from J, with 11 bases between. The length of the CDR3 is 15 residues. CDR3 nucleotide sequence: TGTGCCAGCTCACCACAGGGTATCGGTAACACTGAAGCTTTCTTT. It yields the protein CASSPQGIGNTEAFF.

The V and J genes are TRBV7-9 and TRBJ2-3, with 8 bases aligning to TRBD1. CDR1 and CDR2 (germline): SEHNR, FQNEAQ (reference sequence). The CDR3 covers 15 residues. The ends lost 3 bases at V and 2 bases at J; junction bases unmatched: 4. The CDR3 nucleotides read TGTGCCAGCAGCTTTGGGACAGGTATCACAGATACGCAGTATTTT. Translation gives CASSFGTGITDTQYF.

Concerning this clone itself: The sample contains more than one DNA sequence encoding this CDR3. The chain links TRBV28 to TRBJ2-7; D gene uncertain. The V end was cut by 5 bases, the J end by 2 bases, with 7 bases between. This CDR3 is built from 12 residues. Per the germline V gene, CDR1 is MDHEN and CDR2 is SYDVKM. Here the CDR3 DNA reads TGTGCCAGCAGTAGCATGGCCTACGAGCAGTACTTC. Amino acid sequence: CASSSMAYEQYF.

As to this clone: This specimen includes other DNA sequences encoding the same CDR3. The J gene is TRBJ2-1, the V gene TRBV7-3; D remains ambiguous. CDR1 and CDR2 from the germline V gene are SGHTA and FQGTGA. This CDR3 is built from 13 residues. V was trimmed by 4 bases and J by 1 base, leaving 5 bases between them. CDR3 residues: CASSSSSYNEQFF. CDR3 coding DNA: TGTGCCAGCAGCTCCTCTTCCTACAATGAGCAGTTCTTC.

This clone has ten or more counts. The rearrangement joins TRBV14 to TRBJ1-1; weak D call: TRBD1 (5 bases). Germline CDR1 is SGHDN and CDR2 is FVKESK. Trimming removed 4 bases at V and 1 base at J, with 13 bases between. There are 15 residues in the CDR3. CDR3 nucleotide sequence: TGTGCCAGCAGCCGCTCCGGCAGGGCGAACACTGAAGCTTTCTTT. Translation gives CASSRSGRANTEAFF.